The rows below give T cell receptor beta chains drawn from one sample of a study of T cell responses to AZD1222 COVID-19 vaccine. TCRdb's copy holds only in-frame clones and misses some; the assay was immunoSEQ multiplex PCR. This sample yields 150,000 or so clones, of which roughly nine tenths are seen a single time; 5.5% belongs to the top ten. The source was peripheral blood, collected on day 0 of MenACWY control vaccination. Receptor source: an adult in good health. Both conserved end residues are part of each CDR3. A D gene is named only where the DNA matches it firmly. Some rows have no size entry. The others give once, few or many, or a class for an expanded clone.

cdr3_aa cdr3_nt d_call j_call v_call clone_size
CASSPRTSGNTIYF TGTGCCAGCAGTCCACGGACTTCTGGAAACACCATATATTTT - TRBJ1-3 TRBV28 -
CASTPRAQAYNEQFF TGTGCCAGCACCCCAAGGGCACAGGCCTACAATGAGCAGTTCTTC - TRBJ2-1 TRBV21-1 -
CASTGQSGGSGNTIYF TGTGCCAGCACCGGCCAGTCAGGCGGCTCTGGAAACACCATATATTTT - TRBJ1-3 TRBV2 -
CASSSLQSYGYTF TGTGCCAGCAGCTCCCTGCAGAGCTATGGCTACACCTTC - TRBJ1-2 TRBV11-2 -
CASSYSGQGGSYTF TGTGCCAGCAGTTACTCCGGACAAGGGGGGAGCTACACCTTC - TRBJ1-2 TRBV6-5 -
CASSSTGLLLSNEKLFF TGTGCCAGCAGTTCTACAGGGTTGCTGCTTTCGAATGAAAAACTGTTTTTT - TRBJ1-4 TRBV27 -
CASSPRQGRFDNTEAFF TGCGCCAGCAGCCCTAGACAGGGGAGGTTCGACAACACTGAAGCTTTCTTT TRBD1 TRBJ1-1 TRBV5-1 few
CASSLTRTGASYTF TGTGCCAGCAGCTTGACCAGGACAGGGGCCAGCTACACCTTC TRBD1 TRBJ1-2 TRBV5-8 -
CASSSRQGPEAFF TGTGCCAGCAGCTCCCGACAGGGGCCTGAAGCTTTCTTT TRBD1 TRBJ1-1 TRBV7-9 -
CASSFAGALNYGYTF TGTGCCAGCAGCTTCGCTGGGGCCCTTAACTATGGCTACACCTTC - TRBJ1-2 TRBV11-2 -
CASSNSTVPIKAFF TGTGCCAGCAGCAACTCGACAGTTCCCATTAAAGCTTTCTTT - TRBJ1-1 TRBV5-4 -
CASSLGGNQETQYF TGTGCCAGCAGTTTGGGGGGGAACCAAGAGACCCAGTACTTC TRBD2 TRBJ2-5 TRBV28 -
CASSSMNWGMDEQYF TGCGCCAGCAGCTCAATGAACTGGGGTATGGACGAGCAGTACTTC - TRBJ2-7 TRBV5-1 -
CASSSLGSFNEQFF TGTGCCAGCAGTTCCCTCGGCTCATTCAATGAGCAGTTCTTC - TRBJ2-1 TRBV28 -
CASSPKLDTQYF TGTGCCAGCAGCCCGAAGTTGGATACGCAGTATTTT - TRBJ2-3 TRBV7-9 -
CASRKTGGLGNTIYF TGTGCCAGCAGGAAAACAGGGGGCCTAGGAAACACCATATATTTT TRBD1 TRBJ1-3 TRBV6-5 -
CASSRGTGGAEKSGNTIYF TGTGCCAGCAGCCGCGGGACAGGGGGCGCCGAAAAATCTGGAAACACCATATATTTT TRBD1 TRBJ1-3 TRBV11-2 -
CATSRSEKSYTF TGTGCCACCAGCAGATCAGAGAAAAGCTACACCTTC - TRBJ1-2 TRBV15 -
CASNHLGQGSIRTDTQYF TGTGCCAGTAACCACCTGGGGCAGGGTTCAATTCGCACAGATACGCAGTATTTT - TRBJ2-3 TRBV19 -
CASSPATPGGSLNEQFF TGCGCCAGCAGCCCTGCTACCCCAGGGGGTTCCCTCAATGAGCAGTTCTTC TRBD1 TRBJ2-1 TRBV5-1 -
CASSEWGQYTDTQYF TGTGCCAGCAGTGAATGGGGACAGTACACAGATACGCAGTATTTT TRBD1 TRBJ2-3 TRBV6-1 once
CASSRGGVVLSGNTIYF TGCGCCAGCAGCCGGGGGGGCGTTGTGCTCTCTGGAAACACCATATATTTT - TRBJ1-3 TRBV4-1 few
CASSLVSTGNSPLHF TGTGCCAGCAGCTTAGTATCGACAGGGAATTCACCCCTCCACTTT TRBD1 TRBJ1-6 TRBV7-6 -
CASSLDPSTDTQYF TGTGCCAGCAGCTTAGACCCTAGCACAGATACGCAGTATTTT - TRBJ2-3 TRBV11-3 -
CASTQELSTDTQYF TGTGCCAGTACCCAGGAACTCAGCACAGATACGCAGTATTTT - TRBJ2-3 TRBV19 -
CASRIDRGSNQPQHF TGTGCCAGCAGAATTGACAGGGGGTCCAATCAGCCCCAGCATTTT TRBD1 TRBJ1-5 TRBV6-5 -
CASSAHTQLGYNYGYTF TGTGCCAGCAGCGCCCACACACAATTGGGGTACAACTATGGCTACACCTTC - TRBJ1-2 TRBV9 -
CSVVGGGDTSGNTIYF TGCAGCGTTGTAGGTGGAGGGGATACCTCTGGAAACACCATATATTTT - TRBJ1-3 TRBV29-1 -
CASSLNRGQHGYTF TGTGCCAGCAGCCTCAACAGGGGGCAACATGGCTACACCTTC TRBD1 TRBJ1-2 TRBV7-6 -
CASSASLVGAFF TGTGCCAGCAGCGCCAGTCTGGTGGGAGCTTTCTTT - TRBJ1-1 TRBV7-9 -
CASAGSKGQPQHF TGTGCCAGCGCCGGATCAAAAGGTCAGCCCCAGCATTTT - TRBJ1-5 TRBV12-3/TRBV12-4 -
CASSQTTTSMNTGELFF TGTGCCAGCAGTCAGACCACGACTAGCATGAACACCGGGGAGCTGTTTTTT TRBD2 TRBJ2-2 TRBV6-6 -
CASSISGIPNQPQHF TGTGCCAGTAGTATCTCGGGGATCCCCAATCAGCCCCAGCATTTT - TRBJ1-5 TRBV19 -
CASSRRAGAYNEQFF TGTGCCAGCAGCCGACGGGCGGGGGCCTACAATGAGCAGTTCTTC TRBD2 TRBJ2-1 TRBV5-4 -
CASSQGTGPSTDTQYF TGTGCCAGCAGCCAGGGGACAGGGCCAAGCACAGATACGCAGTATTTT TRBD1 TRBJ2-3 TRBV3-1/TRBV3-2 -
CASSFGLATDTQYF TGTGCCAGCAGCTTCGGACTAGCAACAGATACGCAGTATTTT TRBD2 TRBJ2-3 TRBV5-4 -
CASSPGGPNPLNYGYTF TGTGCCAGCTCACCGGGAGGTCCGAATCCCCTCAACTATGGCTACACCTTC - TRBJ1-2 TRBV18 -
CASSLRQGARPFNNEQFF TGTGCCAGCAGCTTAAGGCAGGGGGCAAGACCGTTTAACAATGAGCAGTTCTTC TRBD1 TRBJ2-1 TRBV11-3 -
CASSILAGEGEQYF TGTGCCAGTAGTATACTAGCGGGAGAAGGCGAGCAGTACTTC TRBD2 TRBJ2-7 TRBV19 -
CASSVWTGDGYTF TGTGCCAGCAGCGTCTGGACAGGGGATGGCTACACCTTC TRBD1 TRBJ1-2 TRBV9 -
CASSQDPGGPNYGYTF TGCGCCAGCAGCCAAGATCCCGGGGGCCCTAACTATGGCTACACCTTC - TRBJ1-2 TRBV4-3 -
CASSPLGGAVAEAFF TGTGCCAGCAGCCCCCTTGGGGGAGCGGTAGCTGAAGCTTTCTTT - TRBJ1-1 TRBV4-2 -
CASSLLVDNQPQHF TGTGCCAGCAGTTTATTGGTGGATAATCAGCCCCAGCATTTT - TRBJ1-5 TRBV28 -
CASSQGAGQGNEQFF TGTGCCAGCAGCCAAGGCGCAGGGCAGGGGAATGAGCAGTTCTTC - TRBJ2-1 TRBV3-1/TRBV3-2 -
CATSDTGPSGQPQHF TGTGCCACCAGTGACACCGGGCCGTCCGGTCAGCCCCAGCATTTT - TRBJ1-5 TRBV24-1 -
CASSWGLAGEDEQFF TGCGCCAGCAGCTGGGGACTAGCGGGAGAGGATGAGCAGTTCTTC TRBD2 TRBJ2-1 TRBV5-1 -
CASSQSPESTEAFF TGCGCCAGCAGCCAGTCCCCGGAGAGCACTGAAGCTTTCTTT - TRBJ1-1 TRBV5-1 -
CASSGTGGDTQYF TGCGCCAGCAGCGGGACAGGGGGAGATACGCAGTATTTT TRBD1 TRBJ2-3 TRBV5-1 -
CASSQDSGLQETQYF TGCGCCAGCAGCCAAGATTCGGGGCTCCAAGAGACCCAGTACTTC - TRBJ2-5 TRBV4-3 -
CASSLGIGIGTEAFF TGTGCCAGCAGCTTAGGAATAGGGATTGGCACTGAAGCTTTCTTT - TRBJ1-1 TRBV7-2 -
CASSLGLAGIEEQYF TGTGCCAGCAGCCTAGGGCTAGCGGGAATTGAAGAGCAGTACTTC TRBD2 TRBJ2-7 TRBV7-2 -
CASSLSRGYTF TGTGCCAGCAGCTTATCACGCGGCTACACCTTC - TRBJ1-2 TRBV7-2 -
CASSFKGNYGYTF TGTGCCAGCAGTTTCAAGGGGAACTATGGCTACACCTTC - TRBJ1-2 TRBV27 -
CASSASWGSGYTF TGTGCCAGCAGTGCCTCGTGGGGTAGTGGCTACACCTTC - TRBJ1-2 TRBV25-1 -